Given below is one T cell receptor (beta chain) in context. The CDR3 extends over 14 amino acids. The ends were cut back, 0 bases at V and 6 bases at J, with 11 bases in the middle. Germline CDR1 reads DFQATT; CDR2 reads SNEGSKA (reference sequence). Sample-barcoded 5' priming and a J-beta primer mix drove a second PCR of roughly 7 to 11 cycles. TCRdb ran MiXCR on the 5' RACE reads and lists one entry per CDR3 protein. The data show roughly 570,000 distinct CDR3 sequences, about 25% seen once. The data originate from a study of blood T cells in healthy people across ages. The V gene is TRBV20-1, the J gene TRBJ1-4, with unresolved D. The clonotype originates from a woman in her 70s in good health. The sample consisted of blood. The CDR3 DNA follows: TGCAGTGCTAGAGATCGCACTAGGGATGAAAAACTGTTTTTT. Translating gives CSARDRTRDEKLFF.